This paragraph covers one TCR beta chain sequence. The data were obtained in a study of CD8 T cells in Susac syndrome. CDR1 and CDR2 (germline): GTSNPN, SVGIG (reference sequence). The CDR3 is made up of 15 amino acids. After removal of 7 bases from V and 4 bases from J, the junction contained 13 bases not matched to a gene. With random hexamers, 0.5 to 1 ug RNA was reverse transcribed. By means of immunoSEQ multiplex PCR, TCR beta CDR3 spanning 54 Vbeta and 13 Jbeta underwent amplification. TCRdb reanalysed the immunoSEQ multiplex PCR reads using MiXCR and keeps one entry per CDR3 protein. This sample has 150,000 to 200,000 distinct CDR3 sequences, with about 95% found just once.

The sequence was obtained from a human donor with multiple sclerosis. Sequencing was carried out using CD4+ T cells from PBMCs. V gene TRBV30 combines with J gene TRBJ2-1, with 7 bases fitting TRBD2. The CDR3 DNA is TGTGCCTCGAGGGAACGAGCGGGGATATACAATGAGCAGTTCTTC. Encoded protein: CASRERAGIYNEQFF.